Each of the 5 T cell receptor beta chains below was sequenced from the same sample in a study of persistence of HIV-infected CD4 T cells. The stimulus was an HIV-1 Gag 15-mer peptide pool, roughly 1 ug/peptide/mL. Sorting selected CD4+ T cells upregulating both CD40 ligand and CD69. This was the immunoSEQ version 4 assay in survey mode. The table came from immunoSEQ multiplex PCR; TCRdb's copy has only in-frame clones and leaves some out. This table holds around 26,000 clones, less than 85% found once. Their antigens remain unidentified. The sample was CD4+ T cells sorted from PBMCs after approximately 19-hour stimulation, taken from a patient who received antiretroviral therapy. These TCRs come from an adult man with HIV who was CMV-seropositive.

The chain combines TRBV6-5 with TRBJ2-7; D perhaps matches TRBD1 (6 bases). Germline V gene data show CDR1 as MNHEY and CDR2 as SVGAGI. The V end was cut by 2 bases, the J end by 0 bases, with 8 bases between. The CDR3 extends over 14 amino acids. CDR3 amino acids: CASSYRDTSYEQYF. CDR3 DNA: TGTGCCAGCAGTTACCGGGACACCTCCTACGAGCAGTACTTC.

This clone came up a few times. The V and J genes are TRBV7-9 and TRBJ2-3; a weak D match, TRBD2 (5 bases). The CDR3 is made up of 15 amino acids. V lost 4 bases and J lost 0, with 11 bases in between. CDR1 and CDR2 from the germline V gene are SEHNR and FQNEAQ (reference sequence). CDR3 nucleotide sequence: TGTGCCAGCAGCTCATCTGGGAGAAGCACAGATACGCAGTATTTT. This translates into CASSSSGRSTDTQYF.

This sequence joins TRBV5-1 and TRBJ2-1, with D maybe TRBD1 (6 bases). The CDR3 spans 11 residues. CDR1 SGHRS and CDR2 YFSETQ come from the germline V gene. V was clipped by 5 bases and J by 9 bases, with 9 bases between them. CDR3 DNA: TGCGCCAGCAGGGGGGCCGGTGAGCAGTTCTTC. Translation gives CASRGAGEQFF.

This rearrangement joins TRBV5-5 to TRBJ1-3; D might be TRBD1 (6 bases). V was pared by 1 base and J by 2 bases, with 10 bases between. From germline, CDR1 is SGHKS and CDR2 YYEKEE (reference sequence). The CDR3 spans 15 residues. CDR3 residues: CASSLSGGPGNTIYF. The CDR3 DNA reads TGTGCCAGCAGCTTGTCGGGGGGGCCTGGAAACACCATATATTTT.

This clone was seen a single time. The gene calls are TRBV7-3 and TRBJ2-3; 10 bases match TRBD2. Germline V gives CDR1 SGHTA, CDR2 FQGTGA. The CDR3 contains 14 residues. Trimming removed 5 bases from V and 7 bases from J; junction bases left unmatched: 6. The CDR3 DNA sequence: TGTGCCAGCAGCACCAGCGGGGGGGCCAATACGCAGTATTTT. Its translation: CASSTSGGANTQYF.